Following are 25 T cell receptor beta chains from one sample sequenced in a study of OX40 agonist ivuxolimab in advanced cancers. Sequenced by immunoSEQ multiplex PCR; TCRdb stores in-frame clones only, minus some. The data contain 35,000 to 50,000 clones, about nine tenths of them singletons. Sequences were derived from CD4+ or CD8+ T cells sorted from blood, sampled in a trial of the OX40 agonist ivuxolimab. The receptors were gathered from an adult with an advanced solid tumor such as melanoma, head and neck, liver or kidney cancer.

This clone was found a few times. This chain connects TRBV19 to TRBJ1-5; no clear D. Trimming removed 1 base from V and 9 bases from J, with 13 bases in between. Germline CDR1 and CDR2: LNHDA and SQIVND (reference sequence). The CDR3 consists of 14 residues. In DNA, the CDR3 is TGTGCCAGTAGTATAGGGTCTTCAGGTTCGCCCCAGCATTTT. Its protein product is CASSIGSSGSPQHF.

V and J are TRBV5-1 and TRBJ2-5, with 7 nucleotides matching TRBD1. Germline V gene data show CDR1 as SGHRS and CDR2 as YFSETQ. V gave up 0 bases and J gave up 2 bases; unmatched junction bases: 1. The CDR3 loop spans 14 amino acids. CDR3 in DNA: TGCGCCAGCAGCTTGGCGACAGGGCAAGAGACCCAGTACTTC. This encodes CASSLATGQETQYF.

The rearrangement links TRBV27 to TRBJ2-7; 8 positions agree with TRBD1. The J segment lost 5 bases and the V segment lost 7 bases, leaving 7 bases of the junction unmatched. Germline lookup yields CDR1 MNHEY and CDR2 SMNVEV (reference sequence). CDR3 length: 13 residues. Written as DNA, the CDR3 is TGTGCCAGCAACGGACAGGGTGGGAACGAGCAGTACTTC. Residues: CASNGQGGNEQYF.

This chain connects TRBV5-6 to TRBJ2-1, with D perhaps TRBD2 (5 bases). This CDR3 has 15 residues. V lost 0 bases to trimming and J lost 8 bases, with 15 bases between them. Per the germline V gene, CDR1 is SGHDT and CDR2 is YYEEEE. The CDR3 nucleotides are TGTGCCAGCAGCTTGGCCAGGCCCGGAGGCGATGAGCAGTTCTTC. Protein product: CASSLARPGGDEQFF.

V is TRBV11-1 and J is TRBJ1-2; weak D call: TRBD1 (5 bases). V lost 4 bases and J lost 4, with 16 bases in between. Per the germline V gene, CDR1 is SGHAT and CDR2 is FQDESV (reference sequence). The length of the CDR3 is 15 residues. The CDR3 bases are TGTGCCAGCAGCTCGATTCGGAAGGGGCCCTATGGCTACACCTTC. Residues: CASSSIRKGPYGYTF.

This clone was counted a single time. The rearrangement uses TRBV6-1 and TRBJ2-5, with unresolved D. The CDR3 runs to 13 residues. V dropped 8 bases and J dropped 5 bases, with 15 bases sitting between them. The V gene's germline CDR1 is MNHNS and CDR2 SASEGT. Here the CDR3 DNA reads TGTGCCAGCCTCGGCAGCACTCATGAGACCCAGTACTTC. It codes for CASLGSTHETQYF.

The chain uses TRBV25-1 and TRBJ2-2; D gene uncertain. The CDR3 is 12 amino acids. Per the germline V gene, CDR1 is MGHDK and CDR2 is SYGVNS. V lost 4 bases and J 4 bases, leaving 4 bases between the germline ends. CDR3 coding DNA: TGTGCCAGCAGTGCAGGCACCGGGGAGCTGTTTTTT. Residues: CASSAGTGELFF.

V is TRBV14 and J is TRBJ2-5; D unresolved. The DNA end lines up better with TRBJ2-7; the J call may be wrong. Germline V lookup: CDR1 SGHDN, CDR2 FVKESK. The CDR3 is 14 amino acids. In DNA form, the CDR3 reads TGTGCCAGCAGCCAAGGGACGGGCCTCTACGAGCAGTACTTC. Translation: CASSQGTGLYEQYF.

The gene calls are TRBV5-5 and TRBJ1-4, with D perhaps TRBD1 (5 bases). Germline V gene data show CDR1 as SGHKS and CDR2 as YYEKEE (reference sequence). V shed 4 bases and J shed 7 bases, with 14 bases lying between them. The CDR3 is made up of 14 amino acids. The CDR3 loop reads CASSPQGSGEKLFF. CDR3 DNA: TGTGCCAGCAGCCCCCAGGGAAGCGGTGAAAAACTGTTTTTT.

The CDR3 coding sequence is TGTGCCATCAGTGAGAATGGCTACCAGCATTTT. This encodes CAISENGYQHF. The chain uses TRBV10-3 and TRBJ1-5; D uncertain. CDR1 and CDR2 (germline): ENHRY, SYGVKD. This CDR3 has 11 amino acids. V shed 2 bases and J shed 12 bases, with 8 bases lying between them.

DNA of the CDR3: TGTGCCAGCAGTTCGTCCGGGCCCCTTTACGAGCAGTACTTC. As protein: CASSSSGPLYEQYF. The V and J genes are TRBV28 and TRBJ2-7; D is undetermined. Trimming stripped 4 bases from V and 4 bases from J, with 14 bases between. Germline CDR1 is MDHEN and CDR2 is SYDVKM. This CDR3 region has 14 residues.

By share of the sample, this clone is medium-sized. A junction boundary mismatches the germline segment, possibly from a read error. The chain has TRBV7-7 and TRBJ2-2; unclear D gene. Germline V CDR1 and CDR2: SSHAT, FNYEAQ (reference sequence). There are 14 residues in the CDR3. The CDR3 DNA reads TGTGCTAGCAGCCAAGTTGCCCTGACCGGGGAGCTGTTTTTT. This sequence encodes CASSQVALTGELFF.

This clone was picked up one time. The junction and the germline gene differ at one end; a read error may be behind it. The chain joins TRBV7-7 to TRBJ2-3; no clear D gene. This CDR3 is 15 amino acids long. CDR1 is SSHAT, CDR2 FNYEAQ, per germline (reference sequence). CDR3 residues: CASSRGSHSTDTQYF. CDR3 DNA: TGTGCTAGCAGCCGCGGCTCACATAGCACAGATACGCAGTATTTT.

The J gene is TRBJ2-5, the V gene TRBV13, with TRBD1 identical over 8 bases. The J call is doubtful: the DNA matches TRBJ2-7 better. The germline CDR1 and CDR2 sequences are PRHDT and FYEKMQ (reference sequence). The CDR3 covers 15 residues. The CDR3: CASTLRGTGSGEQYF. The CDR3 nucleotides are TGTGCCAGCACCCTACGGGGGACAGGATCCGGCGAGCAGTACTTC.

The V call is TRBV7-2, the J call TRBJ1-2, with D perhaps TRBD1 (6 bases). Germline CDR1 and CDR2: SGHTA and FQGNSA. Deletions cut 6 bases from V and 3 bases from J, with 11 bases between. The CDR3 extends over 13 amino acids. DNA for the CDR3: TGTGCCAGCAGACCAGGGGAATACTATGGCTACACCTTC. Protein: CASRPGEYYGYTF. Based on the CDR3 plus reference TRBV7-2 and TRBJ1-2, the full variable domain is GAGVSQSPSNKVTEKGKDVELRCDPISGHTALYWYRQSLGQGLEFLIYFQGNSAPDKSGLPSDRFSAERTGGSVSTLTIQRTQQEDSAVYLCASRPGEYYGYTFGSGTRLTVV.

The CDR3 DNA reads as TGCAGTGCTACGACAGTTGAAAAACTGTTTTTT. This codes for CSATTVEKLFF. The rearrangement links TRBV20-1 to TRBJ1-4; possibly TRBD1 for D (5 bases). CDR1 is DFQATT and CDR2 is SNEGSKA in the germline V gene (reference sequence). The CDR3 spans 11 residues. Trimming stripped 4 bases from V and 7 bases from J, with 7 bases between.

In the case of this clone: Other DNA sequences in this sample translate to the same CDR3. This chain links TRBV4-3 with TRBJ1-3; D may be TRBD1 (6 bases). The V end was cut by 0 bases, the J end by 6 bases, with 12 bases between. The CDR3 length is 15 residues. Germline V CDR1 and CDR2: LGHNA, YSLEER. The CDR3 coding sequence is TGCGCCAGCAGCCAAGAAACGGGGGGCGAAAACACCATATATTTT. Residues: CASSQETGGENTIYF.

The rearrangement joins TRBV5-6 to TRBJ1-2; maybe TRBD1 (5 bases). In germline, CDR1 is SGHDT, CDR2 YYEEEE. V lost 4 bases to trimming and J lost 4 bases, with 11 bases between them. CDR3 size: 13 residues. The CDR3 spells CASSRAGIYGYTF. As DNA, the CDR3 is TGTGCCAGCAGCCGGGCAGGGATCTATGGCTACACCTTC.

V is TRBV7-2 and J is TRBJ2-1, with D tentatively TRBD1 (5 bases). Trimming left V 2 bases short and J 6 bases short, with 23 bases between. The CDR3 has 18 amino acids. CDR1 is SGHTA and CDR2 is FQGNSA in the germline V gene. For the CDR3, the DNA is TGTGCCAGCAGCTTATCAGTCGGGCGGTACGTAGGGGTCAATGAGCAGTTCTTC. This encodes CASSLSVGRYVGVNEQFF.

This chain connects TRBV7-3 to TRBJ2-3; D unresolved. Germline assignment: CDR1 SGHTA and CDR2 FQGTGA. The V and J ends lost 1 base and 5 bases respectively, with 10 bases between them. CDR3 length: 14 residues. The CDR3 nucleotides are TGTGCCAGCAGCTTAAGTGGGCCTGGAGATACGCAGTATTTT. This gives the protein CASSLSGPGDTQYF. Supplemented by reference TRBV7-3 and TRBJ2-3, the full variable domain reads GAGVSQTPSNKVTEKGKYVELRCDPISGHTALYWYRQSLGQGPEFLIYFQGTGAADDSGLPNDRFFAVRPEGSVSTLKIQRTERGDSAVYLCASSLSGPGDTQYFGPGTRLTVL.

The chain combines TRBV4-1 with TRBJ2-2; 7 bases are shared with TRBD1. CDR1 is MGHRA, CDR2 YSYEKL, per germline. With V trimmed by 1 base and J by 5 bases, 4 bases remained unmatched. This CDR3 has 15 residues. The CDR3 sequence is CASSQVDRETGELFF. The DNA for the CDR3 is TGCGCCAGCAGCCAAGTCGACAGGGAGACCGGGGAGCTGTTTTTT.

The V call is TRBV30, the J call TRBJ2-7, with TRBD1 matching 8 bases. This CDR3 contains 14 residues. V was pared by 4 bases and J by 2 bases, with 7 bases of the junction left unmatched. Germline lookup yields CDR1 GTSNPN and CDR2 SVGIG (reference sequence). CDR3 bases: TGTGCCTGGACTAAGGACAGGGCAGCCTACGAGCAGTACTTC. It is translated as CAWTKDRAAYEQYF. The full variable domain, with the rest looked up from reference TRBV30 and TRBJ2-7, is SQTIHQWPATLVQPVGSPLSLECTVEGTSNPNLYWYRQAAGRGLQLLFYSVGIGQISSEVPQNLSASRPQDRQFILSSKKLLLSDSGFYLCAWTKDRAAYEQYFGPGTRLTVT.

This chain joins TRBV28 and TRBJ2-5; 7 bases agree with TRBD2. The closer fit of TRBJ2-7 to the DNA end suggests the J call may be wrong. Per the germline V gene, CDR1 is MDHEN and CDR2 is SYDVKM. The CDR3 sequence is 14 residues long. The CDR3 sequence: CASSFAGVTYEQYF. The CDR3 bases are TGTGCCAGCAGTTTTGCGGGAGTGACCTACGAGCAGTACTTC.

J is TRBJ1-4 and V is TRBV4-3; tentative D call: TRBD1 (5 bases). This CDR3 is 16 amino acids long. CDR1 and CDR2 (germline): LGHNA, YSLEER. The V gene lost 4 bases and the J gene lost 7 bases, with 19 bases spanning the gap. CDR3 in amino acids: CASSRAFGGEGEKLFF. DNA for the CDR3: TGCGCCAGCAGCCGGGCATTCGGGGGAGAAGGTGAAAAACTGTTTTTT.

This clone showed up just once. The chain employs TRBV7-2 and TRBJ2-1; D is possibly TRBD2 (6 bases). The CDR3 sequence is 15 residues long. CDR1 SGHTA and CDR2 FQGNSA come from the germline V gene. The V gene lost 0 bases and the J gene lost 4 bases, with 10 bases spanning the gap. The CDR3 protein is CASSLAIGGYNEQFF. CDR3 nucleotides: TGTGCCAGCAGCTTAGCGATTGGGGGGTACAATGAGCAGTTCTTC.